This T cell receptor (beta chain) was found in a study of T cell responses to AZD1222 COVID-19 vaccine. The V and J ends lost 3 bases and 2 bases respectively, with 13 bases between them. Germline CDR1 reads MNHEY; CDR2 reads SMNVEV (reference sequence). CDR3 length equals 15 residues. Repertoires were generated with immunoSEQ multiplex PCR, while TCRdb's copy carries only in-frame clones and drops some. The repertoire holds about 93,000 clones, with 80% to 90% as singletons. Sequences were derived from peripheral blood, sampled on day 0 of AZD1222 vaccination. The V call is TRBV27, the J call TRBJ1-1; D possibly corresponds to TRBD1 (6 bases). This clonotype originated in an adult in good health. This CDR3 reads CASSLGARINTEAFF. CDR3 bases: TGTGCCAGCAGTTTGGGGGCCAGAATTAACACTGAAGCTTTCTTT.